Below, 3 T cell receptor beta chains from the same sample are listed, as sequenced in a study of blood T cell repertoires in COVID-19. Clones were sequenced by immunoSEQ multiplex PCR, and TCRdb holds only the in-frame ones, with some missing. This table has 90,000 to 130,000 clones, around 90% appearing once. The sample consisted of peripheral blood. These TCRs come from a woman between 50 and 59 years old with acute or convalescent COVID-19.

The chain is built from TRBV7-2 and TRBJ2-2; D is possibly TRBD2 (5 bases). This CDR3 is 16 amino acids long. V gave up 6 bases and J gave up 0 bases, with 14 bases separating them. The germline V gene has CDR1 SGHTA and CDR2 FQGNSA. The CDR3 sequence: CASSRVVRANTGELFF. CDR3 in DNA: TGTGCCAGCAGTCGAGTTGTGCGGGCGAACACCGGGGAGCTGTTTTTT.

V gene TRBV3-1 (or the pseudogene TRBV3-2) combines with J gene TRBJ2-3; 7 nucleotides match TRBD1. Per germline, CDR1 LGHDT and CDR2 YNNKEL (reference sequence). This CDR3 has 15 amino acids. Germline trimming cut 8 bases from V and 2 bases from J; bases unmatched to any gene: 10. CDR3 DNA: TGTGCCAGCGGCGGACAGGCCCTATCCACAGATACGCAGTATTTT. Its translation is CASGGQALSTDTQYF.

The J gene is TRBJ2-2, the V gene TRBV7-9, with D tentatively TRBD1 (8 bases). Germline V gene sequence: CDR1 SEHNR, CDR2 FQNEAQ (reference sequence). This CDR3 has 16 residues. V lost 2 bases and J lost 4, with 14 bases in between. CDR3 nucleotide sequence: TGTGCCAGCAGCTTACAACAGGGGGGGAGCACCGGGGAGCTGTTTTTT. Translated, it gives CASSLQQGGSTGELFF. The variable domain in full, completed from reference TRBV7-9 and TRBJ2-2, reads DTGVSQNPRHKITKRGQNVTFRCDPISEHNRLYWYRQTLGQGPEFLTYFQNEAQLEKSRLLSDRFSAERPKGSFSTLEIQRTEQGDSAMYLCASSLQQGGSTGELFFGEGSRLTVL.